Listed below are T cell receptor beta chains from one sample, sequenced in a study of blood T cell repertoires in COVID-19. Data came from immunoSEQ multiplex PCR; TCRdb stores just in-frame clones and leaves some out. The table includes 70,000 to 85,000 clones, about 83% detected once. Material: peripheral blood. These receptor sequences come from a human donor in a cohort sampled during active COVID-19. The CDR3 runs from the conserved cysteine through the conserved F or W. The D gene is left open where the match is weak.

TRBJ2-1	TRBV29-1	-	CSVEAGVRNEQFF
TRBJ1-3	TRBV2	TRBD1	CASSADRAGNTIYF
TRBJ1-2	TRBV27	TRBD1	CASGILGQGAGGYTF
TRBJ1-6	TRBV12-3/TRBV12-4	-	CASRDSLGSPLHF
TRBJ2-6	TRBV5-1	TRBD1	CASSPFRGQSSGANVLTF
TRBJ2-1	TRBV15	-	CAIPGLRSDEQFF
TRBJ2-1	TRBV7-7	TRBD2	CASSLTLAVGAYSVLFF
TRBJ2-5	TRBV28	TRBD1	CASSAYRGPTAETQYF
TRBJ2-1	TRBV7-3	TRBD2	CASSLEPGLGGRFYNEQFF
TRBJ1-2	TRBV4-2	-	CASSLQGMPGGYTF
TRBJ2-3	TRBV29-1	TRBD2	CSVALLAGADTQYF
TRBJ2-7	TRBV6-1	-	CASSEALGSSYEQYF
TRBJ1-4	TRBV3-1/TRBV3-2	-	CASSPEAGNEKLFF
TRBJ1-1	TRBV3-1/TRBV3-2	-	CASSQAGERTEAFF